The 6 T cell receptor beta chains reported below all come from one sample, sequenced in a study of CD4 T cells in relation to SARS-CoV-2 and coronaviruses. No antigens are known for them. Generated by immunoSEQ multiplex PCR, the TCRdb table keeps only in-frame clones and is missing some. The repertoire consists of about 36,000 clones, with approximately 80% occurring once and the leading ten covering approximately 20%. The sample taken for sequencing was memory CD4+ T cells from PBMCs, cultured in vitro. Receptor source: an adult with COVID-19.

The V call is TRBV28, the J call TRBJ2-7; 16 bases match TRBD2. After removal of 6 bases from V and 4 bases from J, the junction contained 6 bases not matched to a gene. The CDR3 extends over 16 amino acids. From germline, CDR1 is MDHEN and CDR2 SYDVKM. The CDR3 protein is CASSPPGLAGGYEQYF. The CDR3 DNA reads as TGTGCCAGCAGCCCACCGGGACTAGCGGGAGGGTACGAGCAGTACTTC. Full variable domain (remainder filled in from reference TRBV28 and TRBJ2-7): DVKVTQSSRYLVKRTGEKVFLECVQDMDHENMFWYRQDPGLGLRLIYFSYDVKMKEKGDIPEGYSVSREKKERFSLILESASTNQTSMYLCASSPPGLAGGYEQYFGPGTRLTVT.

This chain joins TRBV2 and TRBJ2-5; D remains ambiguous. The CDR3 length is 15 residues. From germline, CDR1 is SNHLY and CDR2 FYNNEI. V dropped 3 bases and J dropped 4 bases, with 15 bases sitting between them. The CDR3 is CASSDVASARETQYF. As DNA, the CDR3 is TGTGCCAGCAGTGATGTTGCTAGTGCCCGAGAGACCCAGTACTTC.

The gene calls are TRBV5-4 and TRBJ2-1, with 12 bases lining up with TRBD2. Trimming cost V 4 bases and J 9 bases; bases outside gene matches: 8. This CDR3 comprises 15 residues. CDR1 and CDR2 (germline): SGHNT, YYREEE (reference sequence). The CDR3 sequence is CASSPRLAGDIEQFF. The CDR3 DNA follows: TGTGCCAGCAGCCCGAGACTAGCGGGAGATATTGAGCAGTTCTTC.

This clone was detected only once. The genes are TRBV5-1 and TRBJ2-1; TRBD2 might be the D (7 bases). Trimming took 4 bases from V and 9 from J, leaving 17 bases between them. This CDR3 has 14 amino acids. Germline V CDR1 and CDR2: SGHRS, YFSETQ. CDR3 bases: TGCGCCAGCAGCGGGGGGGCTAAAGATAGTGAGCAGTTCTTC. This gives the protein CASSGGAKDSEQFF.

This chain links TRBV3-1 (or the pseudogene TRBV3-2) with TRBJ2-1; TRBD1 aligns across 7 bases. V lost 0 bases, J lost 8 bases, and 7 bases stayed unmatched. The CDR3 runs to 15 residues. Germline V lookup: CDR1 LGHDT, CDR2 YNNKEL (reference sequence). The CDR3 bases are TGTGCCAGCAGCCAAGACCAACAGGGGCGGCATGAGCAGTTCTTC. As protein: CASSQDQQGRHEQFF.

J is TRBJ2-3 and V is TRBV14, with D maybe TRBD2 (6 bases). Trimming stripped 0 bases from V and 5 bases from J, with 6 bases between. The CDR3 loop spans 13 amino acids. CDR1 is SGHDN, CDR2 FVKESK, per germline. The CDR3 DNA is TGTGCCAGCAGCCAAGACGGGGGAGATACGCAGTATTTT. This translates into CASSQDGGDTQYF.